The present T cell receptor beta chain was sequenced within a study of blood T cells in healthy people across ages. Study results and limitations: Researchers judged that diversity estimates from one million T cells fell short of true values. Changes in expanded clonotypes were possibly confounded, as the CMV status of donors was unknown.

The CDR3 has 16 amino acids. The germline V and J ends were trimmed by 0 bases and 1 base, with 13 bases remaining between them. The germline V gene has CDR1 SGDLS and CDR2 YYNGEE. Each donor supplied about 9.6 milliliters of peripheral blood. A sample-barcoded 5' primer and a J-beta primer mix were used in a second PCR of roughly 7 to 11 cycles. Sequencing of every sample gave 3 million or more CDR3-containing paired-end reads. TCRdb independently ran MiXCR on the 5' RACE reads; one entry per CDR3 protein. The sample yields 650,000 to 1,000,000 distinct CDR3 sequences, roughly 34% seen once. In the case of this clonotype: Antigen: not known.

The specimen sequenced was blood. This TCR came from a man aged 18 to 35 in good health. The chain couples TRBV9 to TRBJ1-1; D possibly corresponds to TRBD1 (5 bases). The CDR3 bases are TGTGCCAGCAGCGTAGGGCAGGGACCTGGGAACACTGAAGCTTTCTTT. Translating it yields CASSVGQGPGNTEAFF.